This TCR beta chain derives from a study of identical twins. Only a few counts were recorded for this clonotype. Each CDR3 protein is one row after TCRdb ran MiXCR on the 5' RACE reads. The profile shows some 440,000 distinct CDR3 sequences, more than 20% of them singletons. Germline lookup yields CDR1 SGHRS and CDR2 YFSETQ. This CDR3 region has 15 residues. Trimming cost V 2 bases and J 0 bases, with 6 bases left between them. The sample was also reused in another study, on T cells expressing NK-cell markers. That work adds: The study found dominant NKG2C+ clonotypes at roughly 1.0-7.5% of CD8+ T cells in over five donors.

V is TRBV5-1 and J is TRBJ2-6; D is undetermined. This TCR derives from a woman aged 18-35 years in good health. Sequencing input: CD4+ T cells sorted from blood. CDR3 sequence (DNA): TGCGCCAGCAGCTTTGACAACTCTGGGGCCAACGTCCTGACTTTC. This gives the protein CASSFDNSGANVLTF.